Presented here are 14 T cell receptor beta chains from one specimen sequenced in a study of T cells in Graves' hyperthyroidism and ophthalmopathy. The TCR beta CDR3 regions underwent amplification using RNA transcripts as the source. HTBI primers were employed in a first-round RT-PCR of the TCR CDR3. TCRdb analysed the multiplex PCR reads with MiXCR anew, one entry per CDR3 protein. The data contain around 530,000 distinct CDR3 sequences, approximately 17% of them seen just once; the ten biggest clones take up roughly 15%. The sequencing sample was made of blood. Receptors originate from a woman aged 18-29 years with Graves' ophthalmopathy.

This clonotype was found a few times. The rearrangement uses TRBV10-3 and TRBJ1-1; D gene uncertain. The CDR3 covers 11 residues. V was cut by 6 bases and J by 8 bases, with 10 bases left in between. In germline, CDR1 is ENHRY, CDR2 SYGVKD. CDR3 DNA: TGTGCCATCAGCGATGTAAGAGAAGCTTTCTTT. It codes for CAISDVREAFF.

In this sample, this clonotype turned up a few times. The CDR3 coding sequence is TGCGCCAGCAGCCAAGGGGCTTCGAACACCGGGGAGCTGTTTTTT. Its protein product is CASSQGASNTGELFF. The rearrangement links TRBV4-3 to TRBJ2-2, with D unresolved. The germline V gene has CDR1 LGHNA and CDR2 YSLEER. V was trimmed by 1 base and J by 0 bases, leaving 6 bases between them. The CDR3 is 15 residues long.

This clonotype showed up many times. The gene calls are TRBV6-1 and TRBJ1-1, with D possibly matching TRBD1 (6 bases). The V gene lost 7 bases and the J gene lost 3 bases, with 12 bases spanning the gap. This CDR3 has 13 amino acids. Per germline, CDR1 MNHNS and CDR2 SASEGT. In nucleotides, the CDR3 is TGTGCCAGCACTTCGAACAGGGACACTGAAGCTTTCTTT. Residues: CASTSNRDTEAFF.

This clonotype came up many times. The rearrangement uses TRBV15 and TRBJ2-7; tentatively, D is TRBD2 (6 bases). The CDR3 has 15 amino acids. Deletions cut 3 bases from V and 0 bases from J, with 12 bases between. CDR1 LNHNV and CDR2 YYDKDF come from the germline V gene (reference sequence). The CDR3 protein is CATSSLPSDSYEQYF. DNA for the CDR3: TGTGCCACCAGCAGTTTACCTAGCGACTCCTACGAGCAGTACTTC. Full variable domain (outside the CDR3, taken from reference TRBV15 and TRBJ2-7): DAMVIQNPRYQVTQFGKPVTLSCSQTLNHNVMYWYQQKSSQAPKLLFHYYDKDFNNEADTPDNFQSRRPNTSFCFLDIRSPGLGDTAMYLCATSSLPSDSYEQYFGPGTRLTVT.

In this sample, this clonotype turned up many times. The V and J genes are TRBV7-2 and TRBJ1-1; 8 nucleotides agree with TRBD1. With V trimmed by 5 bases and J by 6 bases, 8 bases remained unmatched. The CDR3 covers 14 residues. Germline V gene data show CDR1 as SGHTA and CDR2 as FQGNSA. The CDR3 nucleotides are TGTGCCAGCAGCCTACAGGGGGATAATGCTGAAGCTTTCTTT. This sequence encodes CASSLQGDNAEAFF.

The gene calls are TRBV10-3 and TRBJ1-2; 12 positions match TRBD1. The CDR3 contains 15 residues. Germline CDR1 ENHRY, CDR2 SYGVKD. V trimming: 3 bases; J trimming: 7 bases; junction bases outside the gene matches: 6. CDR3 in amino acids: CAISEMGQGAGGYTF. In DNA form, the CDR3 reads TGTGCCATCAGTGAAATGGGACAGGGGGCTGGTGGCTACACCTTC.

This clonotype has only a few counts. A much larger clone lies a single base off, so this may be a read error. The chain uses TRBV20-1 and TRBJ2-7; the D gene is possibly TRBD2 (5 bases). The CDR3 length is 11 residues. Between the trimmed V and J ends, which lost 1 base and 4 bases, there was a span of 5 bases. Per the germline V gene, CDR1 is DFQATT and CDR2 is SNEGSKA (reference sequence). CDR3 in DNA: TGCAGTGCTAGAGGGGAGTACGAGCAGTACTTC. Its translation is CSARGEYEQYF.

This clonotype showed up just a few times. The V gene is TRBV4-1, the J gene TRBJ1-5; the D gene is possibly TRBD1 (5 bases). In germline, CDR1 is MGHRA, CDR2 YSYEKL. The CDR3 runs 15 residues. Trimming took off 1 base at V and 2 bases at J, with 9 bases between the two ends. This CDR3 reads CASSQVGAGNQPQHF. The CDR3 bases are TGCGCCAGCAGCCAAGTTGGGGCAGGCAATCAGCCCCAGCATTTT.

The V gene is TRBV11-2, the J gene TRBJ1-4; TRBD1 might be the D (6 bases). Germline assignment: CDR1 SGHAT and CDR2 FQNNGV. V was cut by 5 bases and J by 2 bases, with 15 bases left in between. This CDR3 is built from 16 residues. The chain's CDR3 is CASSPLGGGTNEKLFF. In nucleotides, the CDR3 is TGTGCCAGCAGCCCCCTCGGGGGGGGCACTAATGAAAAACTGTTTTTT.

In this sample, this clonotype turned up a few times. This rearrangement joins TRBV10-3 to TRBJ2-2; D might be TRBD2 (6 bases). Germline assignment: CDR1 ENHRY and CDR2 SYGVKD. This CDR3 spans 14 amino acids. The V end lost 0 bases, the J end lost 6 bases, and 8 bases lay between the germline ends. CDR3 sequence (DNA): TGTGCCATCAGTGAGTCGTCGGGGGCCGGGGAGCTGTTTTTT. Its protein product is CAISESSGAGELFF.

This clonotype showed up many times. The chain links TRBV6-1 to TRBJ1-1; a weak D match, TRBD1 (6 bases). V gave up 6 bases and J gave up 1 base, with 15 bases separating them. This CDR3 contains 15 residues. CDR1 is MNHNS, CDR2 SASEGT, per germline. CDR3 amino acids: CASSPPDSGNTEAFF. The DNA for the CDR3 is TGTGCCAGCAGCCCCCCGGACAGCGGGAACACTGAAGCTTTCTTT.

This clonotype was detected only a few times. The V call is TRBV7-9, the J call TRBJ1-1; no clear D. V lost 1 base and J 5 bases, leaving 11 bases between the germline ends. CDR1 is SEHNR, CDR2 FQNEAQ, per germline (reference sequence). The CDR3 is 14 residues long. CDR3 DNA: TGTGCCAGCAGCTTAGTTGAGGATGGGACTGAAGCTTTCTTT. The encoded protein is CASSLVEDGTEAFF.

Ten or more counts support this clonotype. This chain connects TRBV27 to TRBJ1-1, with 8 bases matching TRBD1. Germline assignment: CDR1 MNHEY and CDR2 SMNVEV (reference sequence). V lost 1 base, J lost 4 bases, and 5 bases stayed unmatched. The CDR3 loop spans 15 amino acids. As DNA, the CDR3 is TGTGCCAGCAGTTTATACCAGGGGGCGAGCACTGAAGCTTTCTTT. Its translation is CASSLYQGASTEAFF.

In this sample, this clonotype turned up many times. The V and J genes are TRBV12-5 and TRBJ2-1; 12 nucleotides line up with TRBD2. CDR1 is LGHNT, CDR2 FRNRAP, per germline. The CDR3 runs to 15 residues. Trimming at V came to 2 bases and at J to 8 bases, leaving 4 bases not matched to a gene. CDR3 loop: CASGLLAGGPYEQFF. The CDR3 DNA follows: TGTGCTAGTGGTTTGCTAGCGGGAGGGCCCTATGAGCAGTTCTTC.